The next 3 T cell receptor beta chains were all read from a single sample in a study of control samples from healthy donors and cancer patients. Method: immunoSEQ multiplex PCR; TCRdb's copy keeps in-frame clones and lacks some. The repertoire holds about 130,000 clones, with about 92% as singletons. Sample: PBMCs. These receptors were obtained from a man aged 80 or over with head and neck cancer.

The CDR3 DNA reads TGCAGCGTTGAAGATCTCAGTTGGGGGCTTGGAGGAGGCTACACCTTC. Residues: CSVEDLSWGLGGGYTF. The chain joins TRBV29-1 to TRBJ1-2; D possibly corresponds to TRBD1 (6 bases). The CDR3 has 16 amino acids. From germline, CDR1 is SQVTM and CDR2 ANQGSEA. The ends were cut back, 0 bases at V and 8 bases at J, with 22 bases in the middle.

The CDR3 here is CASSFEGSAFF. The DNA for the CDR3 is TGTGCCAGCAGCTTTGAAGGCTCGGCTTTCTTT. The chain has TRBV7-9 and TRBJ1-1; D ambiguous. The germline gives CDR1 SEHNR, CDR2 FQNEAQ (reference sequence). V dropped 3 bases and J dropped 11 bases, with 10 bases sitting between them. The CDR3 consists of 11 residues.

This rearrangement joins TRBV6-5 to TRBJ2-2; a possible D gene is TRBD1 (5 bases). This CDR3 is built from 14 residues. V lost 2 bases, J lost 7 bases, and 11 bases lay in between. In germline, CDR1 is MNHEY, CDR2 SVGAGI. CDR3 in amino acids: CASSYRTSGGELFF. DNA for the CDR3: TGTGCCAGCAGTTACAGGACATCTGGCGGGGAGCTGTTTTTT.